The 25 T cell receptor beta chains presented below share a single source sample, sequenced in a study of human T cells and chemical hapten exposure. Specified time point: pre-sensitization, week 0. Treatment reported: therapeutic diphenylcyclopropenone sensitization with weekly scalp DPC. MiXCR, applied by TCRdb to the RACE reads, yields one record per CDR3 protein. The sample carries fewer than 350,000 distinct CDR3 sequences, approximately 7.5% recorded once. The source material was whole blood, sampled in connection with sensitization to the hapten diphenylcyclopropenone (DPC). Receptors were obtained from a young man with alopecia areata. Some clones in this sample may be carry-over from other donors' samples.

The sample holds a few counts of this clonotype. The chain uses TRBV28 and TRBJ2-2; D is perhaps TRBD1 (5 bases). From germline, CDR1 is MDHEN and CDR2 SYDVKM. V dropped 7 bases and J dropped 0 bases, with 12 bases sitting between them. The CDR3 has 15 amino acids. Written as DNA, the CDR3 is TGTGCCAGCAATTATGCAGGGCCGAACACCGGGGAGCTGTTTTTT. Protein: CASNYAGPNTGELFF.

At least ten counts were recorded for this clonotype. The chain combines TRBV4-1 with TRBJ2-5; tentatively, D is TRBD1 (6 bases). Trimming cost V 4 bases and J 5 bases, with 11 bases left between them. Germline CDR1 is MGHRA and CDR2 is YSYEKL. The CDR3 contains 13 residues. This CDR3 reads CASSPQGQETQYF. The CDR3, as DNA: TGCGCCAGCAGCCCCCAGGGGCAGGAGACCCAGTACTTC.

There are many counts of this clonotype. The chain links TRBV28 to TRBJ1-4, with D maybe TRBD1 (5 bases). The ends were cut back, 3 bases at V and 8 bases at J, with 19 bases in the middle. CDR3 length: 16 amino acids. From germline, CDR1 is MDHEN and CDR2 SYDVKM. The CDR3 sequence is CASSFFRELLGEKLFF. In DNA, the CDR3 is TGTGCCAGCAGTTTCTTCAGGGAGCTATTAGGAGAAAAACTGTTTTTT. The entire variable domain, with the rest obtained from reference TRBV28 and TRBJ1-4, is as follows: DVKVTQSSRYLVKRTGEKVFLECVQDMDHENMFWYRQDPGLGLRLIYFSYDVKMKEKGDIPEGYSVSREKKERFSLILESASTNQTSMYLCASSFFRELLGEKLFFGSGTQLSVL.

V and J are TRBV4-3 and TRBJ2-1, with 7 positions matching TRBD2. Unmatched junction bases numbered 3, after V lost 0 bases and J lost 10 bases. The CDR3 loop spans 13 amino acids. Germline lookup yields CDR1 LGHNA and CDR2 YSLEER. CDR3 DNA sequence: TGCGCCAGCAGCCAAGAACCCGGGGGGGAGCAGTTCTTC. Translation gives CASSQEPGGEQFF.

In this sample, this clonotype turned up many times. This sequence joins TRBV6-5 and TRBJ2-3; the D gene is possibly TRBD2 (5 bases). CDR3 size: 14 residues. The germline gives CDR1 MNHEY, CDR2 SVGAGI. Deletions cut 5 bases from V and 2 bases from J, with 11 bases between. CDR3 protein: CASSKTTDTDTQYF. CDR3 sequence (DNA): TGTGCCAGCAGTAAGACTACGGACACAGATACGCAGTATTTT.

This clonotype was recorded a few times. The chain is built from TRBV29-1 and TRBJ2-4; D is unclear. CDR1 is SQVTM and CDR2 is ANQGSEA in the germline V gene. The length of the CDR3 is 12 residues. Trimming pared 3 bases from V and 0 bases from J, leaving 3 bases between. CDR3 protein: CSVDVAKNIQYF. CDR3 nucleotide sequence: TGCAGCGTTGACGTAGCCAAAAACATTCAGTACTTC.

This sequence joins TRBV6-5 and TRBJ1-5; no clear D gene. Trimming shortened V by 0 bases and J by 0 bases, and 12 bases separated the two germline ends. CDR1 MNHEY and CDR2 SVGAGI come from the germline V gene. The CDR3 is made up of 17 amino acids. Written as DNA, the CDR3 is TGTGCCAGCAGTTACTCCGGTTTTACAGCTAGCAATCAGCCCCAGCATTTT. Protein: CASSYSGFTASNQPQHF.

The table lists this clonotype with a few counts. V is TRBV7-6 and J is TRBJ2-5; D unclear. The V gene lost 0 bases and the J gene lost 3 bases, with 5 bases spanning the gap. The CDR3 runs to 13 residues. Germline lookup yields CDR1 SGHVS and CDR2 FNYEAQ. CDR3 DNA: TGTGCCAGCAGCTTAGCCATAGAAGAGACCCAGTACTTC. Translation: CASSLAIEETQYF.

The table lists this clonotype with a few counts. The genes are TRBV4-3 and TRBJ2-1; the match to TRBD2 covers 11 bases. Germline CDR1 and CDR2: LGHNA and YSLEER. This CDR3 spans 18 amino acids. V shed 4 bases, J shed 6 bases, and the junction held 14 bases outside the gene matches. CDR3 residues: CASSPQGLAGGSANEQFF. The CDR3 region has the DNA TGCGCCAGCAGCCCCCAGGGCCTAGCGGGGGGCTCTGCCAATGAGCAGTTCTTC.

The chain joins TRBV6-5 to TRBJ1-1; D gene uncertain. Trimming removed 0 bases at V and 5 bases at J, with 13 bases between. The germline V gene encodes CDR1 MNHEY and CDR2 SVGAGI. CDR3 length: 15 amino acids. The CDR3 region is CASSYSIKGGTEAFF. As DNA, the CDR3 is TGTGCCAGCAGTTACTCGATTAAGGGAGGGACTGAAGCTTTCTTT.

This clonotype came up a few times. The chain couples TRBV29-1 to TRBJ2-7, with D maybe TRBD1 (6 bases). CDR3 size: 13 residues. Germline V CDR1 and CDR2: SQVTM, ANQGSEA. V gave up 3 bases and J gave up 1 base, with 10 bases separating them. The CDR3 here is CSVDAGDSYEQYF. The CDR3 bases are TGCAGCGTTGATGCAGGGGATTCCTACGAGCAGTACTTC.

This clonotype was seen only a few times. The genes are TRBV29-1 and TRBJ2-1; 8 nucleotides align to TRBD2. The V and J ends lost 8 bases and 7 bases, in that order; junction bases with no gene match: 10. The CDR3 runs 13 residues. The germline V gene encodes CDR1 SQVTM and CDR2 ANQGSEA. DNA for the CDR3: TGCAGCCCTCTATCGGGGGGGCGGAATGAGCAGTTCTTC. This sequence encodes CSPLSGGRNEQFF.

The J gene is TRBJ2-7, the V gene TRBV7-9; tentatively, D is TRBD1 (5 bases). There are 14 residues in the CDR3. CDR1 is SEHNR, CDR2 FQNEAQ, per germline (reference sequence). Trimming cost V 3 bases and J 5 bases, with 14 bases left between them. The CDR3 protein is CASSLDTWVHEQYV. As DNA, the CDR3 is TGTGCCAGCAGCTTGGACACATGGGTCCACGAGCAGTACGTC.

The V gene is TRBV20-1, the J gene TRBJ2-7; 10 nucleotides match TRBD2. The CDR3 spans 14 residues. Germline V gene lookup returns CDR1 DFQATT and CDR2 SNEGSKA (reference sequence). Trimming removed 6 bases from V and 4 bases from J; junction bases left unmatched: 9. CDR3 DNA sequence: TGCAGTGCCCGAGGACTAGCGGAGGGTTACGAGCAGTACTTC. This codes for CSARGLAEGYEQYF.

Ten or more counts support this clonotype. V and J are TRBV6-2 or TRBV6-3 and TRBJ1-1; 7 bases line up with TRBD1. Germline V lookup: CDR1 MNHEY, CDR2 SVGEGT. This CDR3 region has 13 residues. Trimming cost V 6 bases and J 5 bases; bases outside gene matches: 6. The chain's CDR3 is CASRNRGGTEAFF. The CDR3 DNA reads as TGTGCCAGCAGGAACAGGGGAGGGACTGAAGCTTTCTTT.

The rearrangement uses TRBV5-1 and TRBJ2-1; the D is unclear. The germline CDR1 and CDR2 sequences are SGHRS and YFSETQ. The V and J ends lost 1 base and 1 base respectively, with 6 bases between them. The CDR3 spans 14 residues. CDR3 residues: CASSLFPSYNEQFF. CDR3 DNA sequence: TGCGCCAGCAGCTTGTTCCCTTCCTACAATGAGCAGTTCTTC.

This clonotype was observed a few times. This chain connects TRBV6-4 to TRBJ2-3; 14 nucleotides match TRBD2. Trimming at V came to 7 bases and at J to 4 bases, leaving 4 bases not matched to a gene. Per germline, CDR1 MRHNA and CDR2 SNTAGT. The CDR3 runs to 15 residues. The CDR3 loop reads CASKLTSGGADTQYF. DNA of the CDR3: TGTGCCAGCAAACTGACTAGCGGGGGGGCAGATACGCAGTATTTT.

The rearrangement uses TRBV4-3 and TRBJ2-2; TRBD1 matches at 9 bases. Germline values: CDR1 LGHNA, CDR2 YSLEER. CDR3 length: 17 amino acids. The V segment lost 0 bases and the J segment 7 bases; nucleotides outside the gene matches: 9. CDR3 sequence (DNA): TGCGCCAGCAGCCAAGAAACCGGACAGGGGAGGAGCGGGGAGCTGTTTTTT. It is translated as CASSQETGQGRSGELFF.

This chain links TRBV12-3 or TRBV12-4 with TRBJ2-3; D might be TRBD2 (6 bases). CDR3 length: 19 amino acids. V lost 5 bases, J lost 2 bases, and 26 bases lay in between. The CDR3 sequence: CASSGAAGRRSDYTDTQYF. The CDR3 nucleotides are TGTGCCAGCAGTGGAGCTGCGGGGCGACGGTCCGACTACACAGATACGCAGTATTTT.

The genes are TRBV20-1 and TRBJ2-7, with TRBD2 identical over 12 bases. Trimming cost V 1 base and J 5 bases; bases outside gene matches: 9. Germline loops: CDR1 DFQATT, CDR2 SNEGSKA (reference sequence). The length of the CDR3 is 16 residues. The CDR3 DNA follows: TGCAGTGCTAGAGGACTAGCGGGGGTTTTGTTCCACGAGCAGTACTTC. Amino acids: CSARGLAGVLFHEQYF.

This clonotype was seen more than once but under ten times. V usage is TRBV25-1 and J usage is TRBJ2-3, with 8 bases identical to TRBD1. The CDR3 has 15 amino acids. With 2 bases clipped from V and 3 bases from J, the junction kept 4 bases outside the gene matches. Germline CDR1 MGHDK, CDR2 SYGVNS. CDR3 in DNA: TGTGCCAGCAGTGAACAGGGGGCCAGGACAGATACGCAGTATTTT. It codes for CASSEQGARTDTQYF. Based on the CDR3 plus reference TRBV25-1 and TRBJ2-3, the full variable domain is EADIYQTPRYLVIGTGKKITLECSQTMGHDKMYWYQQDPGMELHLIHYSYGVNSTEKGDLSSESTVSRIRTEHFPLTLESARPSHTSQYLCASSEQGARTDTQYFGPGTRLTVL.

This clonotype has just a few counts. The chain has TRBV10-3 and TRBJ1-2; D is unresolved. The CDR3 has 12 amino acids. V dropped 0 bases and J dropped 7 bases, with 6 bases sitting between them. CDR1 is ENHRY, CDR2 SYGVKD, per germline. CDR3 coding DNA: TGTGCCATCAGTGAGTCGACTCTTGGCTACACCTTC. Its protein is CAISESTLGYTF.

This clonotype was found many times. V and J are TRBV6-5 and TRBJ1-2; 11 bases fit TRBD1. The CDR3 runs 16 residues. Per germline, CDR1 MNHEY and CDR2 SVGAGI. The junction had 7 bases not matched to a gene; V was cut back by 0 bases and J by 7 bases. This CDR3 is CASSYSSGQGAPGYTF. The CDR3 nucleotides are TGTGCCAGCAGTTACTCGAGTGGACAGGGGGCACCTGGCTACACCTTC.

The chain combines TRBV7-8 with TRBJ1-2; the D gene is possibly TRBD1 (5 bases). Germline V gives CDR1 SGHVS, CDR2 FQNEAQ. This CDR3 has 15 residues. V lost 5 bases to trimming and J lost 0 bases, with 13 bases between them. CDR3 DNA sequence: TGTGCCAGCAGCCGCGCCAGGGAATCTAACTATGGCTACACCTTC. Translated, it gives CASSRARESNYGYTF.

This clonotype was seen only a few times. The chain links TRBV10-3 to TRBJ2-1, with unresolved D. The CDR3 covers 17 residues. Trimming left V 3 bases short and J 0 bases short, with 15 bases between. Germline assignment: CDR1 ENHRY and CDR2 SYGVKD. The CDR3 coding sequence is TGTGCCATCAGTGACCAGTCGCCAGCGAGCTCCTACAATGAGCAGTTCTTC. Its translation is CAISDQSPASSYNEQFF.